Each of the 10 T cell receptor beta chains below was sequenced from the same sample in a study of breast tumors, draining lymph nodes, adjacent tissues (dated by TCRdb to about 2016). Lymph node samples came from the axillary draining lymph nodes of breast cancer patients. Library generation was performed with multiplex PCR. Sequencing took place on an Illumina HiSeq 2000. The raw public data were reprocessed by TCRdb itself: fastp quality trimming at Q25, MiXCR clonotype calling, in-frame beta chains only. Duplicate CDR3 protein sequences are folded into a single record with the most common DNA and genes. The sample data list 270,000 or so distinct CDR3 sequences, and roughly 31% of these were observed just once. The top ten hold 0.85% to 1.3% of the sample. The sample taken for sequencing was axillary lymph node tissue. The receptor source for this set is a female donor with breast cancer. Some clones in this sample may be carry-over from other donors' samples.

This clonotype was seen more than once but under ten times. This sequence may be a read error, since a much larger clone differs from it by one base. The chain uses TRBV5-8 and TRBJ1-3; 7 nucleotides agree with TRBD1. CDR3 size: 13 residues. V dropped 4 bases and J dropped 6; count of bases not matched to a gene: 4. Germline V CDR1 and CDR2: SGHTS, YDEGEE. CDR3 coding DNA: TGTGCCAGCAGCCCAGGACAGGCAAACACCATATATTTT. Translation gives CASSPGQANTIYF.

On this clonotype: At one boundary the junction diverges from the germline segment, which might be a read error. The CDR3 region is CASSTSGRPSF. In DNA, the CDR3 is TGTGCCAGCAGTACTAGCGGGAGGCCCAGCTTC. The J gene is TRBJ2-4, the V gene TRBV12-3 or TRBV12-4; 12 positions agree with TRBD2. The CDR3 has 11 residues.

With respect to this clonotype: A read error may account for a junction end that differs from germline. The gene calls are TRBV6-6 and TRBJ1-5; perhaps TRBD1 as D (6 bases). Germline values: CDR1 MNHNY, CDR2 SVGAGI (reference sequence). This CDR3 contains 16 residues. The CDR3 region has the DNA TGTGCCAGCAGTCCTCTCGACAGGACCGCTAATCGGCCCCAGCATTTT. It yields the protein CASSPLDRTANRPQHF.

This clonotype was recorded only once. The chain employs TRBV29-1 and TRBJ1-5; 7 bases fit TRBD1. The CDR3 loop spans 14 amino acids. Germline V gene sequence: CDR1 SQVTM, CDR2 ANQGSEA. V shed 7 bases and J 2 bases; nucleotides not matched to a gene: 8. The CDR3: CSARQGKGNQPQHF. In DNA form, the CDR3 reads TGCAGCGCCAGACAGGGAAAGGGCAATCAGCCCCAGCATTTT.

This clonotype was counted at least ten times. This sequence joins TRBV2 and TRBJ1-6; D is unclear. CDR1 is SNHLY and CDR2 is FYNNEI in the germline V gene. V was trimmed by 6 bases and J by 0 bases, leaving 9 bases between them. This CDR3 is 15 amino acids long. In DNA form, the CDR3 reads TGTGCCAGCAGAACCGAGAGCTCCTATAATTCACCCCTCCACTTT. It encodes CASRTESSYNSPLHF.

This clonotype was detected a few times. This chain links TRBV6-5 with TRBJ2-1, with TRBD1 matching 9 bases. CDR3 length: 15 amino acids. V was clipped by 5 bases and J by 4 bases; unmatched bases: 6. CDR1 MNHEY and CDR2 SVGAGI come from the germline V gene. The CDR3, as DNA: TGTGCCAGCAGTCTGCGGGACAGGGTGTACAATGAGCAGTTCTTC. Protein: CASSLRDRVYNEQFF.

The sample holds many counts of this clonotype. Just one base apart from a much larger clone, this may be a read error. The rearrangement joins TRBV9 to TRBJ1-6; 7 bases line up with TRBD1. Germline lookup yields CDR1 SGDLS and CDR2 YYNGEE. The CDR3 loop spans 14 amino acids. Here the CDR3 reads CASSVEGQQAPLPF. CDR3 DNA: TGTGCCAGCAGCGTAGAGGGACAGCAAGCACCCCTCCCCTTT.

This clonotype was picked up a small number of times. The chain carries TRBV27 and TRBJ1-5, with a possible D match to TRBD1 (5 bases). Trimming took 3 bases from V and 5 from J, leaving 23 bases between them. This CDR3 is 18 amino acids long. Germline CDR1 and CDR2: MNHEY and SMNVEV (reference sequence). CDR3 nucleotide sequence: TGTGCCAGCAGTTTTAACCTCTTCCCGACAGCGCCGGATCAGCCCCAGCATTTT. It encodes CASSFNLFPTAPDQPQHF.

This clonotype was detected ten times or more. This rearrangement joins TRBV10-1 to TRBJ2-7, with 11 positions matching TRBD2. Per germline, CDR1 WNHNN and CDR2 SYGVQD (reference sequence). Losses at the gene ends were 0 bases for V and 3 bases for J; bases not matched to a gene: 13. The CDR3 contains 19 residues. The CDR3 nucleotides read TGCGCCAGCAGTGAGTCTCCCCCTTACCTAGCGGGAGGTAACTACGAGCAGTACTTC. Translating it yields CASSESPPYLAGGNYEQYF.

This clonotype was recorded a few times. With a much larger clone just one base away, this may be a read error. The genes are TRBV20-1 and TRBJ2-1; TRBD2 aligns across 8 bases. The CDR3 has 13 residues. The germline CDR1 and CDR2 sequences are DFQATT and SNEGSKA (reference sequence). This CDR3 reads CRVSGNSYNAQFF. The CDR3 DNA follows: TGCAGGGTTAGCGGGAACTCCTACAATGCGCAGTTCTTC.